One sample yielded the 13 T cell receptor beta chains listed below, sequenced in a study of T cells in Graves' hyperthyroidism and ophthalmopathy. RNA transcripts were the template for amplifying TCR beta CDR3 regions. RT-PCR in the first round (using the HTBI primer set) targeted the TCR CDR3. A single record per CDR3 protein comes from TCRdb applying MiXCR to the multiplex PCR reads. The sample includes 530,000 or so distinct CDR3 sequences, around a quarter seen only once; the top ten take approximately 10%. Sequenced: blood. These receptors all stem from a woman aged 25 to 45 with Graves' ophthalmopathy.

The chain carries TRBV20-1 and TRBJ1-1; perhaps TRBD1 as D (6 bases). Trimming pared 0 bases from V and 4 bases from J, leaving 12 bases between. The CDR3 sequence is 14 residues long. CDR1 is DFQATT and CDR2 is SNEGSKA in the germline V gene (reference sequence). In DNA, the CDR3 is TGCAGTGCTAGAGATCAGGGGAAAGGCACTGAAGCTTTCTTT. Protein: CSARDQGKGTEAFF.

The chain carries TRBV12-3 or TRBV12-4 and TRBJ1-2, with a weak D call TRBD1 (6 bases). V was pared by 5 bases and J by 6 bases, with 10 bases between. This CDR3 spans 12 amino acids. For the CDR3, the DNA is TGTGCCAGCAGTACAGAGGGGGATGGCTACACCTTC. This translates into CASSTEGDGYTF.

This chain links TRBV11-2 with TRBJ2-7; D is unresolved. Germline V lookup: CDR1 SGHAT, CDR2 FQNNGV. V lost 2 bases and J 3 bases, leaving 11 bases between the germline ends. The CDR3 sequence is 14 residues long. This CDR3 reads CASSLFGANYEQYF. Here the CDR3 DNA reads TGTGCCAGCAGCTTATTTGGAGCTAACTACGAGCAGTACTTC.

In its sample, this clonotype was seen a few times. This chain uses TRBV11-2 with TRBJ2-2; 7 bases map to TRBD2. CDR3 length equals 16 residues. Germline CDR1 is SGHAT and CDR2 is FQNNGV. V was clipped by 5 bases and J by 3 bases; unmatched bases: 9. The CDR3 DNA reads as TGTGCCAGCAGCCAACGGGGACTACTGCACACCGGGGAGCTGTTTTTT. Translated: CASSQRGLLHTGELFF.

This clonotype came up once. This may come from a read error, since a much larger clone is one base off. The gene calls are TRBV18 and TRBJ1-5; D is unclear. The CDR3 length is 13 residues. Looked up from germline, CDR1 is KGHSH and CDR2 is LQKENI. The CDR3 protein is CGSSSPNDQPQHF. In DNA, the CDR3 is TGTGGCAGCTCATCCCCCAATGATCAGCCCCAGCATTTT.

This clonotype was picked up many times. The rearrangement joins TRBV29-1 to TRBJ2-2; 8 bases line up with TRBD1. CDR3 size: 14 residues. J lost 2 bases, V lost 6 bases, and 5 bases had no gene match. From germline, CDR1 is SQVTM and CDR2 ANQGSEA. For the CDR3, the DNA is TGCAGCGTGATGGGACAGGCTAACACCGGGGAGCTGTTTTTT. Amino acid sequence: CSVMGQANTGELFF.

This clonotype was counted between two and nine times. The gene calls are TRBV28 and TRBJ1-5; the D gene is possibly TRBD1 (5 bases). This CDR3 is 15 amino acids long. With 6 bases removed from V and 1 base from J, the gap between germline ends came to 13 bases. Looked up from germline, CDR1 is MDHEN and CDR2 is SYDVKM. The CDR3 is CASSPGMGSNQPQHF. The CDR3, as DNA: TGTGCCAGCAGCCCAGGGATGGGGAGCAATCAGCCCCAGCATTTT.

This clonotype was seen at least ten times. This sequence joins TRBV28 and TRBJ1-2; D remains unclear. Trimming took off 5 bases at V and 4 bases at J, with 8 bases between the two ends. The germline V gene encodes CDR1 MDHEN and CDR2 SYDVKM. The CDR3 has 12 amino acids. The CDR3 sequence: CASSKGFYGYTF. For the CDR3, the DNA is TGTGCCAGCAGTAAAGGGTTCTATGGCTACACCTTC.

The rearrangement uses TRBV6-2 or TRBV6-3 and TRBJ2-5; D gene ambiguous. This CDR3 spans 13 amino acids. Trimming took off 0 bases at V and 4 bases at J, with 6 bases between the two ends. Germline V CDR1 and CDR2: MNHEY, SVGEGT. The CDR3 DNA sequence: TGTGCCAGCAGTTACTCTTGGGGAGAGACCCAGTACTTC. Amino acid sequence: CASSYSWGETQYF.

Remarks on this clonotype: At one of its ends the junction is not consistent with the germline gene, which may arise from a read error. CDR3 residues: CASSLGGNTGELCF. The DNA for the CDR3 is TGTGCCAGCAGCCTAGGGGGGAACACCGGGGAGCTGTGTTTT. The chain joins TRBV9 to TRBJ2-2; tentatively, D is TRBD1 or TRBD2 (6 bases each). CDR3 length: 14 residues. The germline CDR1 and CDR2 sequences are SGDLS and YYNGEE.

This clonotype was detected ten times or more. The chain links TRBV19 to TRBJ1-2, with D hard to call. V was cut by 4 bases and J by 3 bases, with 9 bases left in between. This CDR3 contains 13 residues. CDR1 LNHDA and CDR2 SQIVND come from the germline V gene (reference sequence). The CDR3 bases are TGTGCCAGTAGTAGTGGCGGATACTATGGCTACACCTTC. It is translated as CASSSGGYYGYTF.

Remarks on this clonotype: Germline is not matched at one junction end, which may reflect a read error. The CDR3 bases are TGTGCCTGCAGTGACCCGCTTGGAAAATCACCCCTCCACTTT. Protein: CACSDPLGKSPLHF. V usage is TRBV6-1 and J usage is TRBJ1-6; D call uncertain. The length of the CDR3 is 14 residues. The germline gives CDR1 MNHNS, CDR2 SASEGT.

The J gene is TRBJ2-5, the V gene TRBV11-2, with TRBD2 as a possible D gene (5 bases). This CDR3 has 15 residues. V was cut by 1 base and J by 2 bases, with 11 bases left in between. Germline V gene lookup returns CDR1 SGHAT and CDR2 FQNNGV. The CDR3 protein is CASSLVMTKQETQYF. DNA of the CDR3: TGTGCCAGCAGCTTAGTAATGACTAAACAAGAGACCCAGTACTTC.